This TCR beta chain is drawn from a study of T cell repertoires in cytomegalovirus infection. With respect to this clonotype: The antigen is unknown.

One entry per CDR3 protein, called by TCRdb with MiXCR from the reads. Of roughly 920,000 distinct CDR3 sequences listed, around 32% are singletons. CDR3 length equals 14 residues. J lost 5 bases, V lost 5 bases, and 3 bases had no gene match. The specimen comprised cultured CD8+ T cells from PBMCs, sampled from culture after CMV antigen stimulation. J is TRBJ2-6 and V is TRBV12-3 or TRBV12-4, with 7 nucleotides matching TRBD1. This sequence originates from a human donor in good health (CMV status not recorded). Some clones in this sample may be carry-over from other donors' samples. The CDR3 spells CASSRQGRANVLTF. In DNA, the CDR3 is TGTGCCAGCAGTCGACAGGGTAGGGCCAACGTCCTGACTTTC.